This T cell receptor (beta chain) was obtained from a study of shared clonotypes between healthy human individuals. Study as a whole: Donors were a couple of women and three men aged 18 to 49. A donor's plate count was three for CD4 naive and three for CD4 memory; CD8 naive had two and CD8 memory one.

Remarks on this clone: Antigen unknown.

Whole-study results and caveats: Estimated richness was generally greater in naive than memory subsets.

Sequencing was at deep level. TCRdb keeps only in-frame clones here, not all; method: immunoSEQ multiplex PCR. The sample consists of roughly 2.4 million clones, approximately 94% of them appearing once. This CDR3 has 14 residues. Germline CDR1 KGHSH, CDR2 LQKENI. Trimming took off 4 bases at V and 0 bases at J, with 9 bases between the two ends. The rearrangement links TRBV18 to TRBJ1-2; D gene ambiguous. The sample taken for sequencing was naive CD4+ T cells sorted from blood. Documented subset: CD45RA+ positively selected. The TCR originated in a man younger than 30 in good health. The CDR3 spells CASSREGSNYGYTF. DNA for the CDR3: TGTGCCAGCTCACGAGAGGGATCTAACTATGGCTACACCTTC.